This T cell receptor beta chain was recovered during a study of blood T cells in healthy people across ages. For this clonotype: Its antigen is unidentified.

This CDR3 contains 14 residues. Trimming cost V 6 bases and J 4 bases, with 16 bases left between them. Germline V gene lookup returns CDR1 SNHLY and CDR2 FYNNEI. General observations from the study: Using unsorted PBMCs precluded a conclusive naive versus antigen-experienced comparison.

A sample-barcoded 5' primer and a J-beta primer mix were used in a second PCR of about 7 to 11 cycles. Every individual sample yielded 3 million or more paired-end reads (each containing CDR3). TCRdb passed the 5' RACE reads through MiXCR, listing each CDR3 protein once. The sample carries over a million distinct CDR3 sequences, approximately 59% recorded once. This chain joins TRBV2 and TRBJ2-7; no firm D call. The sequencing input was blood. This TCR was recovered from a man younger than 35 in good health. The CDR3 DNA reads TGTGCCAGCAGGCTTGCATCCGCGAGGTACGAGCAGTACTTC. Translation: CASRLASARYEQYF.